This T cell receptor beta chain derives from a study of T-cell memory formation after mild COVID-19 (dated by TCRdb to the early 2020s). Study-wide context: TCR sequence clusters from the two donors were largely donor specific. T-cell clones expanding and contracting after mild COVID-19 in two donors were tracked by longitudinal TCRalpha and TCRbeta repertoire sequencing. The cohort comprised two young, previously healthy adult volunteers, one female and one male.

What the study reported, not specific to this receptor: From day 15 to 85, contracting clones showed balanced CD4/CD8 phenotypes, whereas a second wave of clones that expanded from day 15 to 37 leaned towards CD4+. Only two mild cases were covered in the study, and larger cohorts including severe cases with pre-infection samples were considered necessary. Contracting CD4+ clones were found mainly in CM and EM memory subsets, while CD8+ clones were enriched in EMRA. The detection of some responding clones in pre-infection memory suggests that pre-existing cross-reactive memory T cells joined the SARS-CoV-2 response. Whether the second-wave clones peaking on day 37 were SARS-CoV-2 specific was not confirmed.

Sequencing was carried out with an Illumina NovaSeq 6000. TCRalpha and TCRbeta cDNA libraries were built by 5'RACE with constant-segment primers, adding sample barcodes and unique molecular identifiers. Trizol reagent was used to extract RNA from every sample. Library amplification was performed in two PCR steps, and a second sample barcode and Illumina TruSeq adapters were introduced in the second step. Sequencing of libraries was performed on an Illumina NovaSeq with 2 x 150 bp paired-end reads. The study's own analysis went as follows. Reads were demultiplexed and collapsed into UMI-guided consensus sequences with migec v1.2.7. Using mixcr v2.1.11, UMI consensuses were aligned to TRA and TRB V and J templates and then assembled into clonotypes. A clonotype was counted as expanded or contracted only when both edgeR and NoisET called the clonotype significant, with the noise models trained on biological replicates. For edgeR calls, the thresholds were a false discovery rate-adjusted p below 0.01 and a log2 fold-change of 1. As an exploratory analysis of dynamics, max-normalized trajectories of the 1000 most abundant clonotypes were examined by PCA with hierarchical clustering. Each responding clone was given a CD4 or CD8 phenotype based on the CD4+ and CD8+ repertoires, which had been sequenced separately. The public reads were run again by TCRdb, first through fastp at Q25 and then through MiXCR, and only productive beta chains were kept. A single entry per CDR3 protein holds the most common genes and DNA from its merged rows. TCRdb's processing, not the study's, gives the V and J calls here. In this sample the table shows around 450,000 distinct CDR3 sequences, 20% to 25% of which occur a single time. The ten largest clones add up to around 8.7% of the sample.

V is cut by 2 bases and J by 0 bases, and the space between the germline ends is 13 bases. CDR1 and CDR2, looked up from the germline V gene, are SGHVS and FQNEAQ. There are 16 amino acids in the CDR3, from cysteine to phenylalanine inclusive. Just the 48-base CDR3 DNA is kept, in frame starting at base 1. Concerning this clonotype: The antigen it recognizes is unknown. Per-base qualities were not stored, and no clone one base away is much larger.

PBMCs were isolated by Ficoll-Paque density gradient centrifugation. The sequencing input was PBMCs or a T cell subset sorted from them (not recorded which). Here the chain combines TRBV7-8 and TRBJ1-2, and TRBD1 may be the D gene, going by 6 matching bases. This receptor was obtained from an adult woman who had mild COVID-19 (a few samples of this study predate the infection). The sample titles of this study are shuffled in the database, so cell type and time point are left out; the donor was told from shared clones. The DNA sequence is as follows: TGTGCCAGCAGCTTACGAGGGGGTTGGACTAACTATGGCTACACCTTC. Its amino acids are CASSLRGGWTNYGYTF. Full variable domain (CDR3 extended with the reference TRBV7-8 and TRBJ1-2 proteins): GAGVSQSPRYKVAKRGQDVALRCDPISGHVSLFWYQQALGQGPEFLTYFQNEAQLDKSGLPSDRFFAERPEGSVSTLKIQRTQQEDSAVYLCASSLRGGWTNYGYTFGSGTRLTVV.